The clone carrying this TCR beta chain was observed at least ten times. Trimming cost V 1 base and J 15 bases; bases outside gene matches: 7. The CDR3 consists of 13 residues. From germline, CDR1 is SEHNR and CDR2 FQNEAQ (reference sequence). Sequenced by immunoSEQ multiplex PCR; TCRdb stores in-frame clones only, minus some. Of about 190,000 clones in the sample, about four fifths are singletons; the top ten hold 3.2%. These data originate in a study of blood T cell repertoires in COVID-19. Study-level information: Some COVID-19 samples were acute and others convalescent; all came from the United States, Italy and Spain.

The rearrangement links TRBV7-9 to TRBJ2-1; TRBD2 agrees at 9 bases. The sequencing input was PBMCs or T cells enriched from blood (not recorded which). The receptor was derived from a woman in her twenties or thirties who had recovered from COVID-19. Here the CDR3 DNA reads TGTGCCAGCAGCTTAGGGGTTAGCGGGAGTCGGTTCTTC. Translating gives CASSLGVSGSRFF. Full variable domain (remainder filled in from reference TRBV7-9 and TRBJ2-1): DTGVSQNPRHKITKRGQNVTFRCDPISEHNRLYWYRQTLGQGPEFLTYFQNEAQLEKSRLLSDRFSAERPKGSFSTLEIQRTEQGDSAMYLCASSLGVSGSRFFGPGTRLTVL.